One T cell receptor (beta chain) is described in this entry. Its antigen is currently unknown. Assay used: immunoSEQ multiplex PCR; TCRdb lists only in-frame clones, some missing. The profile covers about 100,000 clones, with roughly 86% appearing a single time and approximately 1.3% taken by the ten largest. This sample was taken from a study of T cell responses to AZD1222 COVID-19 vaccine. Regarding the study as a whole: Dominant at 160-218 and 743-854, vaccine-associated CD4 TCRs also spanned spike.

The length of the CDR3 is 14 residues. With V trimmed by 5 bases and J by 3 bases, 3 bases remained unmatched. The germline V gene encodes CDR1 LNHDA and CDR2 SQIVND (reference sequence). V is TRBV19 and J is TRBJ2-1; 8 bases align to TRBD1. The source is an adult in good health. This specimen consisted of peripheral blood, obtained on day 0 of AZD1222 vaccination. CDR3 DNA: TGTGCCAGTAGTGGGGACAGGATCTACAATGAGCAGTTCTTC. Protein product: CASSGDRIYNEQFF.